The T cell receptor beta chain under discussion was sequenced for a study of T cell repertoires in cytomegalovirus infection (dated by TCRdb to the late 2010s). With regard to the full study: Donor HLA type was relevant to the analysis, because carriage of CMV infection together with the matching HLA type was indicated by public TCR beta signatures. General conclusions and limits of the study: Cumulative frequency of public TCR beta family members discriminated carriers of CMV infection plus the relevant HLA type in this cohort and an independent roughly 330-donor cohort. The ex vivo response was dominated by HLA-C-restricted CMV-specific TCR beta clonotypes, which also provided the single most frequent clonotype in two of eight donors.

This clonotype was seen only once. Its antigen specificity is not known. The input lacks base qualities; no much larger clone sits a single base away. One read gives only weak evidence. The sequencer listed for this sample is Illumina HiSeq 1500. In TCRdb, the public reads were trimmed at Q25 with fastp and aligned with MiXCR, with productive beta chains retained. When rows share a CDR3 protein, they turn into one entry using the most common DNA and genes. For this sample the table gives about 450,000 distinct CDR3 sequences, of which roughly a third were detected only once. Around 13% of the sample is taken by the ten largest. In the germline V gene, CDR1 corresponds to SGHVS and CDR2 to FNYEAQ. Relative to germline, V is missing 5 bases and J is missing 1 base, with 7 bases of the junction outside any gene match. The CDR3 goes from the cysteine to the phenylalanine over 15 residues. CDR3 DNA is the only sequence kept; it has 45 bases, read in frame from the first base.

Sequencing was carried out using PBMCs. The sequence links TRBV7-6 to TRBJ1-1, with TRBD1 matching 7 junction bases. This TCR came from a human donor in good health (CMV status not recorded). Some clones in this sample may be carry-over from other donors' samples. The nucleotides are TGTGCCAGCAGCCCGCTGGGACAGACGAACACTGAAGCTTTCTTT. Translated, it gives CASSPLGQTNTEAFF. Extended through the reference TRBV7-6 and TRBJ1-1 proteins, this CDR3 yields the full variable domain: GAGVSQSPRYKVTKRGQDVALRCDPISGHVSLYWYRQALGQGPEFLTYFNYEAQQDKSGLPNDRFSAERPEGSISTLTIQRTEQRDSAMYRCASSPLGQTNTEAFFGQGTRLTVV.